The present TCR beta chain was sequenced within a study of blood T cell repertoires in COVID-19 (dated by TCRdb to 2018 to 2021). Regarding the study in general: Samples from collaborators originated in the United States, Italy and Spain and spanned both the acute and convalescent phases of COVID-19. The material from the prospective study consisted of cDNA or gDNA derived from T cells, B-cell-depleted T cells, or PBMCs. The dataset comprised deeply sampled blood TCRbeta repertoires from subjects exposed to, actively infected with, or recovered from COVID-19. The repertoires were released in a freely available public database intended as a resource for research on the immune response to SARS-CoV-2. Samples were obtained from the ongoing ImmuneRACE study (first 160 participants) and from 950 to 1,500 subjects provided by 6 global collaborators. Nearly every sample came with metadata listing a de-identified subject ID, COVID-19 status, age in years and sex. Where available, HLA class I and class II types were taken from metadata supplied by the sample provider and were not determined by assay-based typing.

Concerning this clone: No cognate antigen has been identified for it. Base quality data are lacking; no much larger clone is found one base away.

The immunoSEQ Assay, a bias-controlled multiplex PCR, was used to amplify TCRbeta CDR3 regions from genomic DNA. On the study's bioinformatics: The number of nucleated cells in each sample was estimated by amplification of reference gene primers within the assay. Sequence reads were collapsed and filtered to measure the absolute abundance of every unique TCRbeta CDR3 rearrangement. For each sample, productive Simpson clonality was calculated by taking the square root of Simpson's diversity index across productive rearrangements. Held by TCRdb, this immuneACCESS table contains in-frame sequences only and omits some clones. Under half of the omission traces to an unresolved V gene where checked; the cause of the rest is unknown. From that table come the V and J calls and clone size; the DNA was used to work out D and trimming. This sample comprises around 240,000 clones, 75% to 85% of them detected only once. The ten largest clones add up to just under 7.5% of the sample.

Whole blood was collected in K2EDTA tubes by collaborating institutions according to the institutions' own protocols. For TCRbeta analysis, collaborator samples were shipped as frozen whole blood, as isolated PBMCs, or as DNA extracted from either sample type. The investigation overall reported the following: The amount of clinical and demographic metadata varied by source and participant and was provided uncurated.

Sequences ENHRY (CDR1) and SYGVKD (CDR2) are obtained from the germline V gene. Unmatched junction bases come to 8, with V trimmed by 7 bases and J by 7 bases. From the cysteine up to the phenylalanine, the CDR3 has a length of 14 residues. The DNA shown is the 42-base CDR3, in frame from base 1. Sequences were obtained from peripheral blood. The rearranged segments are TRBV10-3 and TRBJ2-1, with TRBD2 identical over 9 junction bases. The origin of this receptor is a woman between 50 and 59 years old with acute or convalescent COVID-19. The base sequence is TGTGCCATCACCCCTAGCGGGACTGGAAATGAGCAGTTCTTC. Translated, it gives CAITPSGTGNEQFF.